Listed here are 23 T cell receptor beta chains from one sample, sequenced in a study of T cell repertoires in cytomegalovirus infection. MiXCR was run by TCRdb on the reads, yielding one entry per CDR3 protein. The sample carries fewer than 1,000,000 distinct CDR3 sequences, under 40% recorded once. The antigens of these receptors remain unknown. The sample consisted of cultured CD8+ T cells from PBMCs, taken from culture after CMV antigen stimulation. The receptors were gathered from a human donor in good health (CMV status not recorded). Some clones in this sample may be carry-over from other donors' samples.

The chain joins TRBV20-1 to TRBJ2-7; a weak D match, TRBD1 (5 bases). This CDR3 region has 13 residues. Germline CDR1 DFQATT, CDR2 SNEGSKA (reference sequence). Trimming left V 1 base short and J 0 bases short, with 7 bases between. The CDR3 sequence: CSARAGLSYEQYF. The CDR3 DNA follows: TGCAGTGCTAGAGCAGGGCTCTCCTACGAGCAGTACTTC.

In its sample, this clonotype was seen a few times. The V and J genes are TRBV7-9 and TRBJ1-4; D remains ambiguous. With 5 bases removed from V and 8 bases from J, the gap between germline ends came to 6 bases. The CDR3 runs to 11 residues. Germline CDR1 SEHNR, CDR2 FQNEAQ (reference sequence). The CDR3 protein is CASSPLEKLFF. In DNA, the CDR3 is TGTGCCAGCAGCCCATTGGAAAAACTGTTTTTT.

In its sample, this clonotype was seen a few times. V gene TRBV19 combines with J gene TRBJ1-2; TRBD1 matches 8 bases. Trimming cost V 4 bases and J 7 bases; bases outside gene matches: 11. Germline V gene lookup returns CDR1 LNHDA and CDR2 SQIVND (reference sequence). The CDR3 covers 15 residues. The CDR3, as DNA: TGTGCCAGTAGTACACACCCGACAGGGGTGGGTGGCTACACCTTC. Protein: CASSTHPTGVGGYTF.

The rearrangement uses TRBV24-1 and TRBJ2-1; no clear D. Germline CDR1 and CDR2: KGHDR and SFDVKD. Trimming left V 7 bases short and J 4 bases short, with 10 bases between. The CDR3 has 13 amino acids. CDR3 amino acids: CATSSARYNEQFF. The CDR3 bases are TGTGCCACCAGCTCGGCCCGGTACAATGAGCAGTTCTTC.

The genes are TRBV12-5 and TRBJ1-1; 7 bases are a match to TRBD1. Germline trimming cut 3 bases from V and 3 bases from J; bases unmatched to any gene: 1. CDR3 size: 13 residues. Germline loops: CDR1 LGHNT, CDR2 FRNRAP. The CDR3 region is CASGLTGDTEAFF. CDR3 nucleotide sequence: TGTGCTAGTGGTTTAACAGGGGACACTGAAGCTTTCTTT.

The J gene is TRBJ2-1, the V gene TRBV9, with 10 bases that match TRBD2. V dropped 0 bases and J dropped 5; count of bases not matched to a gene: 14. CDR3 size: 19 residues. CDR1 is SGDLS and CDR2 is YYNGEE in the germline V gene. The CDR3 region has the DNA TGTGCCAGCAGCGTAGCAACCCCGGTCGGGCTAGCGGGGGACAATGAGCAGTTCTTC. Residues: CASSVATPVGLAGDNEQFF.

The genes are TRBV7-6 and TRBJ1-2, with a weak D call TRBD1 (6 bases). CDR3 length: 13 residues. The germline V and J ends were trimmed by 5 bases and 5 bases, with 12 bases remaining between them. Germline V CDR1 and CDR2: SGHVS, FNYEAQ. The CDR3 region is CASSQGGEYGYTF. The CDR3 bases are TGTGCCAGCAGCCAAGGGGGAGAATATGGCTACACCTTC.

At least ten counts were recorded for this clonotype. The V gene is TRBV7-9, the J gene TRBJ2-2; the match to TRBD1 covers 10 bases. Germline V gives CDR1 SEHNR, CDR2 FQNEAQ (reference sequence). Trimming at V came to 4 bases and at J to 1 base, leaving 6 bases not matched to a gene. The CDR3 is 17 residues long. The CDR3: CASSWDRGQRNTGELFF. The CDR3 DNA sequence: TGTGCCAGCAGCTGGGACAGGGGACAGAGGAACACCGGGGAGCTGTTTTTT.

This clonotype was observed at least ten times. The chain joins TRBV7-2 to TRBJ1-2, with D unclear. Trimming removed 5 bases from V and 4 bases from J, with 11 bases in between. The V gene's germline CDR1 is SGHTA and CDR2 FQGNSA. The CDR3 extends over 13 amino acids. CDR3 DNA sequence: TGTGCCAGCAGCCCGCCCGGCCTCTATGGCTACACCTTC. Protein product: CASSPPGLYGYTF.

This clonotype was seen a few times. The CDR3 DNA reads as TGTGCCATCAGTGAGGGAACCCCGGAGGTAGGGGCCGGGGAGCTGTTTTTT. Its translation is CAISEGTPEVGAGELFF. The chain employs TRBV10-3 and TRBJ2-2, with D perhaps assigned TRBD1 or TRBD2 (5 bases each). The germline V gene has CDR1 ENHRY and CDR2 SYGVKD. Trimming shortened V by 2 bases and J by 6 bases, and 19 bases separated the two germline ends. The CDR3 covers 17 residues.

This clonotype appeared once. The chain links TRBV2 to TRBJ2-7, with D possibly being TRBD2 (5 bases). CDR1 is SNHLY, CDR2 FYNNEI, per germline. The V end was cut by 7 bases, the J end by 3 bases, with 13 bases between. The CDR3 has 13 residues. CDR3 in DNA: TGTGCCAGCATAAGCGGCATAGACTACGAGCAGTACGTC. Translated, it gives CASISGIDYEQYV.

This clonotype was counted many times. This chain links TRBV4-1 with TRBJ2-7; D remains ambiguous. The CDR3 runs 11 residues. V lost 3 bases and J lost 2, with 2 bases in between. CDR1 MGHRA and CDR2 YSYEKL come from the germline V gene. CDR3 residues: CASSHTYEQYF. The CDR3 DNA reads TGCGCCAGCAGCCACACCTACGAGCAGTACTTC.

The V call is TRBV24-1, the J call TRBJ2-2, with TRBD1 identical over 12 bases. The CDR3 spans 16 residues. Germline V lookup: CDR1 KGHDR, CDR2 SFDVKD. V dropped 9 bases and J dropped 1; count of bases not matched to a gene: 5. The chain's CDR3 is CATQGQGAGNTGELFF. CDR3 bases: TGTGCCACCCAGGGACAGGGGGCGGGGAACACCGGGGAGCTGTTTTTT.

This chain links TRBV6-2 or TRBV6-3 with TRBJ2-1, with TRBD2 matching over 7 bases. The CDR3 extends over 13 amino acids. Germline lookup yields CDR1 MNHEY and CDR2 SVGEGT. Germline trimming cut 6 bases from V and 8 bases from J; bases unmatched to any gene: 7. The CDR3 DNA follows: TGTGCCAGCAGGAGGGGAGGGAGGGATGAGCAGTTCTTC. Its protein product is CASRRGGRDEQFF.

This clonotype has ten or more counts. The chain uses TRBV7-2 and TRBJ1-1; D possibly corresponds to TRBD1 (6 bases). CDR1 and CDR2 (germline): SGHTA, FQGNSA. The CDR3 extends over 15 amino acids. V gave up 5 bases and J gave up 1 base, with 14 bases separating them. The CDR3 bases are TGTGCCAGCAGCACGTCGGGGGGCGCGAACACTGAAGCTTTCTTT. Its translation is CASSTSGGANTEAFF.

The J gene is TRBJ1-6, the V gene TRBV7-9; D gene ambiguous. CDR1 SEHNR and CDR2 FQNEAQ come from the germline V gene (reference sequence). Trimming took off 6 bases at V and 13 bases at J, with 22 bases between the two ends. The CDR3 runs to 15 residues. The CDR3 DNA follows: TGTGCCAGCAGGCCCCTGGTGTCCGGCTCGGTCCCCCTCCACTTT. Its protein is CASRPLVSGSVPLHF.

This clonotype was observed a handful of times. The chain is built from TRBV6-5 and TRBJ2-5, with TRBD1 identical over 7 bases. The CDR3 consists of 15 residues. The germline gives CDR1 MNHEY, CDR2 SVGAGI. Germline trimming cut 6 bases from V and 2 bases from J; bases unmatched to any gene: 9. The CDR3: CASSLTDRQQETQYF. DNA for the CDR3: TGTGCCAGCAGCTTAACGGACAGGCAGCAAGAGACCCAGTACTTC.

The J gene is TRBJ2-2, the V gene TRBV9; TRBD1 matches at 8 bases. Germline V gives CDR1 SGDLS, CDR2 YYNGEE. Trimming at V came to 4 bases and at J to 3 bases, leaving 11 bases not matched to a gene. The CDR3 consists of 17 residues. The CDR3 nucleotides read TGTGCCAGCAGCTCCCCGGACAGGGACCCCGACACCGGGGAGCTGTTTTTT. Translated: CASSSPDRDPDTGELFF.

This clonotype was counted between two and nine times. This rearrangement joins TRBV9 to TRBJ1-2; tentatively, D is TRBD1 (6 bases). V was clipped by 6 bases and J by 2 bases, with 14 bases between them. From germline, CDR1 is SGDLS and CDR2 YYNGEE. This CDR3 is built from 14 residues. CDR3 nucleotides: TGTGCCAGCAACCCGGGGGCAGCCAACTATGGCTACACCTTC. Its protein is CASNPGAANYGYTF.

The chain joins TRBV6-8 to TRBJ1-3; 8 bases align to TRBD1. CDR3 length: 16 residues. V lost 3 bases and J lost 4; bases outside the gene matches: 8. The germline CDR1 and CDR2 sequences are MNHGY and SAAAGT. CDR3 DNA sequence: TGTGCCAGCAGTTATTCAGTTCAGGGGGCGGGAAACACCATATATTTT. It codes for CASSYSVQGAGNTIYF.

The chain combines TRBV13 with TRBJ2-7; TRBD1 is a possible D gene (6 bases). CDR1 and CDR2 (germline): PRHDT, FYEKMQ (reference sequence). Deletions cut 5 bases from V and 9 bases from J, with 35 bases between. CDR3 length: 19 amino acids. CDR3 coding DNA: TGTGCCAGCAGCCACAACAACCCGAACAGGGCTGATCCTGCGGTCGGGCAGTACTTC. It translates to CASSHNNPNRADPAVGQYF.

The chain carries TRBV4-2 and TRBJ2-1; D is possibly TRBD2 (5 bases). CDR1 LGHNA and CDR2 YNFKEQ come from the germline V gene. Between the trimmed V and J ends, which lost 1 base and 10 bases, there was a span of 11 bases. The CDR3 contains 13 residues. Here the CDR3 reads CASSQARAKEQFF. CDR3 in DNA: TGTGCCAGCAGCCAAGCGAGGGCCAAGGAGCAGTTCTTC.

The chain links TRBV14 to TRBJ1-5; TRBD1 aligns across 9 bases. Losses at the gene ends were 0 bases for V and 7 bases for J; bases not matched to a gene: 7. The CDR3 totals 16 residues. Germline-derived CDR1 and CDR2 are SGHDN and FVKESK. CDR3 nucleotides: TGTGCCAGCAGCCAAGATTTAGGGGACAGGGACCAGCCCCAGCATTTT. Protein sequence: CASSQDLGDRDQPQHF.